Listed below are T cell receptor beta chains from one sample, sequenced in a study of blood T cell repertoires in COVID-19. TCRdb's table, derived via immunoSEQ multiplex PCR, lists solely in-frame clones and lacks some. This table has about 94,000 clones, 80% to 85% appearing once. The sample consisted of peripheral blood. The receptors shown here come from a man in his sixties with acute or convalescent COVID-19. CDR3s include the opening cysteine and the closing phenylalanine or tryptophan. The D gene is left open where the match is weak. Expanded clones are given a class, and other clones once, few, many or no size at all.

cdr3_nt cdr3_aa v_call clone_size d_call j_call
TGTGCCAGCACCCGAGCCAGGGGCTGGGGAGCCGGGGAGCTGTTTTTT CASTRARGWGAGELFF TRBV7-9 NA NA TRBJ2-2
TGTGCCAGCCGGGACAGGGAAATTTCACCCCTCCACTTT CASRDREISPLHF TRBV6-5 NA TRBD1 TRBJ1-6
TGTGCCAGCAGTGAATCGCTGAGCTCCTACGAGCAGTACTTC CASSESLSSYEQYF TRBV6-1 NA NA TRBJ2-7
TGTGCCAGCAACGAACAGGGGGCAGGGTATGGCTACACCTTC CASNEQGAGYGYTF TRBV11-2 NA TRBD1 TRBJ1-2
TGCGCCAGCAGCTTGGGCCAGGGGGTGTATACGCAGTATTTT CASSLGQGVYTQYF TRBV5-1 NA TRBD1 TRBJ2-3
TGTGCCAGCAGGAGAGAGACAGGGACTCAGCCCCAGCATTTT CASRRETGTQPQHF TRBV6-5 NA TRBD1 TRBJ1-5
TGTGCCAGCAGTGGAAGTAGCACCGGGGAGCTGTTTTTT CASSGSSTGELFF TRBV2 NA NA TRBJ2-2
TGTGCCAGCCCTACAGCGGATGAGGGATCACCCCTCCACTTT CASPTADEGSPLHF TRBV21-1 NA NA TRBJ1-6
TGCGCCAGCAGCTTACTACAGGGGGATAATTCACCCCTCCACTTT CASSLLQGDNSPLHF TRBV5-1 NA TRBD1 TRBJ1-6
TGTGCCAGCAGCGTCGGGACAGGCCACTCCTACGAGCAGTACTTC CASSVGTGHSYEQYF TRBV9 NA TRBD1 TRBJ2-7
TGTGCCAGCAGCTTGACAGGGGGCGAGCAGTACTTC CASSLTGGEQYF TRBV7-9 few TRBD1 TRBJ2-7
TGTGCTAGTGGTTTGGATCTAGCGGGGGGAAACTACAATGAGCAGTTCTTC CASGLDLAGGNYNEQFF TRBV12-5 NA TRBD2 TRBJ2-1
TGTGCCAGCAGCTCCGGGACAGGGATCGAGTTGTCCCAGTACTTC CASSSGTGIELSQYF TRBV7-9 once TRBD1 TRBJ2-5
TGCAGCGTTGCAGCCGGGACAGGGTTTACAGATACGCAGTATTTT CSVAAGTGFTDTQYF TRBV29-1 NA TRBD1 TRBJ2-3
TGTGCCAGCCCCGTCTTCGGGGGGGCCATCGATGAGCAGTTCTTC CASPVFGGAIDEQFF TRBV19 NA TRBD2 TRBJ2-1
TGTGCCAGCAGCTTGGGACGACTAGTTCGCGAAGAGACCCAGTACTTC CASSLGRLVREETQYF TRBV7-6 once NA TRBJ2-5
TGCAGCGTTACCGGGGGGGGAACGAACACTGAAGCTTTCTTT CSVTGGGTNTEAFF TRBV29-1 NA NA TRBJ1-1
TGTGCCAGCAGTGAACTTGGGACAGGGGACGAGCAGTACTTC CASSELGTGDEQYF TRBV25-1 NA TRBD1 TRBJ2-7
TGTGCCACCGGGACTACAAACACTGAAGCTTTCTTT CATGTTNTEAFF TRBV24-1 NA NA TRBJ1-1
TGTGCCAGCAGGCAGGGCACCGGGGAGCTGTTTTTT CASRQGTGELFF TRBV12-3/TRBV12-4 few NA TRBJ2-2
TGTGCCAGCAGCTTGACCAGCGGGGGGCACTACAATGAGCAGTTCTTC CASSLTSGGHYNEQFF TRBV5-8 NA TRBD2 TRBJ2-1
TGTGCCAGCAGCTTAAACGGCAGGGTGGCAGATACGCAGTATTTT CASSLNGRVADTQYF TRBV7-3 NA NA TRBJ2-3
TGTGCCAGCAGCTTGACACCGAACACTGAAGCTTTCTTT CASSLTPNTEAFF TRBV7-2 NA NA TRBJ1-1
TGTGCCAGTAGTCCAGGGTCGGGTTTTAGCAATCAGCCCCAGCATTTT CASSPGSGFSNQPQHF TRBV19 NA NA TRBJ1-5
TGCAGCGTTCGCCGACTAGCGGGGGGGCTCATGGATACGCAGTATTTT CSVRRLAGGLMDTQYF TRBV29-1 NA TRBD2 TRBJ2-3
TGTGGGGGGGGGACCCGTACCTACGAGCAGTACTTC CGGGTRTYEQYF TRBV6-5 few TRBD2 TRBJ2-7
TGTGCCAGCTCACCGAACGGACAGGACATCTATGGCTACACCTTC CASSPNGQDIYGYTF TRBV18 NA TRBD1 TRBJ1-2
TGTGCCAGCAGCTTGGGGACAGGGCTCTATGGCTACACCTTC CASSLGTGLYGYTF TRBV5-4 NA TRBD1 TRBJ1-2
TGCAGTGCTAGTTCTGGAGCTGGAAACACCATATATTTT CSASSGAGNTIYF TRBV20-1 NA NA TRBJ1-3
TGTGCCTGGAGTGTGTCTACTTCACCCCTCCACTTT CAWSVSTSPLHF TRBV30 NA NA TRBJ1-6
TGCGCCAGCAAGGAGACAGGGACGAATGAGCAGTTCTTC CASKETGTNEQFF TRBV5-1 NA TRBD1 TRBJ2-1
TGTGCCAGCAGCCCCCACAGGCAGACTAACACTGAAGCTTTCTTT CASSPHRQTNTEAFF TRBV28 NA NA TRBJ1-1
TGTGCCAGCAGTTTATCCCCGGCAGGTACCGGACTGGAGCAGTTCTTC CASSLSPAGTGLEQFF TRBV27 NA NA TRBJ2-1
TGTGCCAGCACCCCGGGACAGGGGAATTGGGAGGAAAAACTGTTTTTT CASTPGQGNWEEKLFF TRBV7-9 NA TRBD1 TRBJ1-4
TGTGCCAGCAGCCAAGGACTTTTCCTTAGCACAGATACGCAGTATTTT CASSQGLFLSTDTQYF TRBV3-1/TRBV3-2 few NA TRBJ2-3
TGCGCCAGCAGCTTGGGACAGGATCGGTATGGCTACACCTTC CASSLGQDRYGYTF TRBV5-1 NA NA TRBJ1-2
TGCAGTGCTAGTCGGAGGAGCTCCTACGAGCAGTACTTC CSASRRSSYEQYF TRBV20-1 NA NA TRBJ2-7
TGTGCCAGCAGTAAACCCCGGACAGTTGGGACTGAAGCTTTCTTT CASSKPRTVGTEAFF TRBV6-5 NA NA TRBJ1-1
TGTGCCAGCAGCCCAGGGGGCGGGAACAATCAGCCCCAGCATTTT CASSPGGGNNQPQHF TRBV7-2 NA TRBD1 TRBJ1-5
TGCGCCAGCAGCCAAGGTATCGGACAGGCCTATGGCTACACCTTC CASSQGIGQAYGYTF TRBV4-1 NA TRBD1 TRBJ1-2
TGTGCCAGCAGCGTAGAAGAGCGGCAGGGGGCAGATACGCAGTATTTT CASSVEERQGADTQYF TRBV9 NA TRBD1 TRBJ2-3
TGTGCCAGCAGGATACAGGGCACCTATGGCTACACCTTC CASRIQGTYGYTF TRBV12-3/TRBV12-4 NA NA TRBJ1-2
TGTGCCAGCAGCTTAGTCGGGGGGTCCTCTGGAAACACCATATATTTT CASSLVGGSSGNTIYF TRBV11-2 NA NA TRBJ1-3
TGCGCCAGCAGTGAGTCCCGGAACTATGGCTACACCTTC CASSESRNYGYTF TRBV10-1 few NA TRBJ1-2
TGTGCCAGCAGCGAGATGGCGGCTTATGGCTACACCTTC CASSEMAAYGYTF TRBV7-2 NA NA TRBJ1-2
TGTGCCAGCAGCCCGGACCGGACAGTTGCCTACGAGCAGTACTTC CASSPDRTVAYEQYF TRBV7-2 few NA TRBJ2-7
TGTGCCAGCAGCATCAATAATTCACCCCTCCACTTT CASSINNSPLHF TRBV11-3 NA NA TRBJ1-6
TGTGCCAGCAGTCACGGACTAGGAGGGTACGAGCAGTACTTC CASSHGLGGYEQYF TRBV6-2/TRBV6-3 NA TRBD2 TRBJ2-7
TGTGCCTGGAGCCTACCAGGATCCGGGGGGCGTAAAGCTTTCTTT CAWSLPGSGGRKAFF TRBV30 NA NA TRBJ1-1
TGCAGCGTTGCGGGACAGAGGGATCAGCCCCAGCATTTT CSVAGQRDQPQHF TRBV29-1 NA TRBD1 TRBJ1-5
TGTGCCACCAGCCCCCGCAGGGTGAACACTGAAGCTTTCTTT CATSPRRVNTEAFF TRBV15 NA NA TRBJ1-1
TGTGCCAGCAGCTTCTCGGCTAGCGGGGGGGCAAAGACCCAGTACTTC CASSFSASGGAKTQYF TRBV7-6 NA TRBD2 TRBJ2-5
TGTGCCAGCAGCCGCAGTAGCAATCAGCCCCAGCATTTT CASSRSSNQPQHF TRBV7-9 NA NA TRBJ1-5
TGTGCCTGGAGCTATCAGGGGAGAACTGAAGCTTTCTTT CAWSYQGRTEAFF TRBV30 NA NA TRBJ1-1
TGTGCCAGCAGCTTATGGGCAGCCATGAACACTGAAGCTTTCTTT CASSLWAAMNTEAFF TRBV11-1 NA NA TRBJ1-1
TGTGCCAGTAGTATGTTTCGGGGGGAGCGAGAGACCCAGTACTTC CASSMFRGERETQYF TRBV19 NA TRBD2 TRBJ2-5
TGTGCCAGCAGTGTGGGCAGTGGATATGGCTACACCTTC CASSVGSGYGYTF TRBV2 NA NA TRBJ1-2
TGTGCCAGCAGCCAAAGAACAGCCACTAATCAGCCCCAGCATTTT CASSQRTATNQPQHF TRBV3-1/TRBV3-2 NA NA TRBJ1-5